A selection of T cell receptor beta chains follows, all from one sample in a study of blood T cell repertoires in COVID-19. Sequencing used immunoSEQ multiplex PCR; TCRdb keeps in-frame clones, though not all of them. The sample yields a few hundred thousand clones, approximately 88% seen once. Sequenced sample: peripheral blood. The receptors come from a woman in her forties or fifties with COVID-19, enrolled during active disease. Both conserved end residues are part of each CDR3. The D gene is left open where the match is weak. Expanded clones get a size class; other rows say once, few or many, or leave the size out.

V gene: TRBV4-1
D gene: -
J gene: TRBJ1-4
clone size: once
CDR3 DNA: TGCGCCAGCAGCCAAGGGGTAGGGGTTAATGAAAAACTGTTTTTT
CDR3 protein: CASSQGVGVNEKLFF

V gene: TRBV9
D gene: TRBD1
J gene: TRBJ1-2
clone size: -
CDR3 DNA: TGTGCCAGCAGCCCTTCCTGGGACAGGGTAAACTATGGCTACACCTTC
CDR3 protein: CASSPSWDRVNYGYTF

V gene: TRBV3-1/TRBV3-2
D gene: TRBD2
J gene: TRBJ2-1
clone size: -
CDR3 DNA: TGTGCCAGCAGCCTCGGGAGGGATAGGGGTGAGCAGTTCTTC
CDR3 protein: CASSLGRDRGEQFF

V gene: TRBV3-1/TRBV3-2
D gene: -
J gene: TRBJ2-1
clone size: -
CDR3 DNA: TGTGCCAGCAGCCAAGACTCGGGGTTAGGTGAGCAGTTCTTC
CDR3 protein: CASSQDSGLGEQFF

V gene: TRBV5-1
D gene: -
J gene: TRBJ2-2
clone size: -
CDR3 DNA: TGCGCCAGCAGCCCAGACGGGGAGCTGTTTTTT
CDR3 protein: CASSPDGELFF

V gene: TRBV14
D gene: TRBD2
J gene: TRBJ2-1
clone size: -
CDR3 DNA: TGTGCCAGCAGCCAAGAGGTAGCGGGGGCCACCGGTGGGCAGTTCTTC
CDR3 protein: CASSQEVAGATGGQFF

V gene: TRBV5-6
D gene: -
J gene: TRBJ1-6
clone size: -
CDR3 DNA: TGTGCCAGCAGCTTGGTCGTGAAGGGGCCCCTCCACTTT
CDR3 protein: CASSLVVKGPLHF

V gene: TRBV7-3
D gene: TRBD1
J gene: TRBJ1-2
clone size: -
CDR3 DNA: TGTGCCAGCAGCCCAGGACAGGGTTGGGTTAATGAAGGCTACACCTTC
CDR3 protein: CASSPGQGWVNEGYTF

V gene: TRBV5-1
D gene: -
J gene: TRBJ1-2
clone size: -
CDR3 DNA: TGCGCCAGCAGCTTTTTCCAGGGGTTAAACAACTATGGCTACACCTTC
CDR3 protein: CASSFFQGLNNYGYTF

V gene: TRBV2
D gene: -
J gene: TRBJ1-5
clone size: -
CDR3 DNA: TGTGCCAGCCAAAGACAGACTAGCAATCAGCCCCAGCATTTT
CDR3 protein: CASQRQTSNQPQHF

V gene: TRBV21-1
D gene: -
J gene: TRBJ1-5
clone size: -
CDR3 DNA: TGTGCCGGGTCGAACCGGACGGTGCGGGGCAATCAGCCCCAGCATTTT
CDR3 protein: CAGSNRTVRGNQPQHF

V gene: TRBV6-5
D gene: -
J gene: TRBJ2-1
clone size: -
CDR3 DNA: TGTGCCAGCAGTTATACTAGTTTGAATGAGCAGTTCTTC
CDR3 protein: CASSYTSLNEQFF

V gene: TRBV11-1
D gene: -
J gene: TRBJ1-5
clone size: -
CDR3 DNA: TGTGCCAGCAGCTTAGGTCAGGGTTCAGGACAGCCCCAGCATTTT
CDR3 protein: CASSLGQGSGQPQHF

V gene: TRBV4-1
D gene: -
J gene: TRBJ2-3
clone size: -
CDR3 DNA: TGCGCCAGCAGCCACTACGGGGGAGTAGATACGCAGTATTTT
CDR3 protein: CASSHYGGVDTQYF

V gene: TRBV15
D gene: TRBD1
J gene: TRBJ1-5
clone size: -
CDR3 DNA: TGTGCCACCAGCAGGTACAGGGGTAGCAATCAGCCCCAGCATTTT
CDR3 protein: CATSRYRGSNQPQHF

V gene: TRBV19
D gene: -
J gene: TRBJ2-1
clone size: -
CDR3 DNA: TGTGCCAGTAGTCCCGAGGCTCCTCCCTCCTACAATGAGCAGTTCTTC
CDR3 protein: CASSPEAPPSYNEQFF

V gene: TRBV2
D gene: -
J gene: TRBJ1-3
clone size: -
CDR3 DNA: TGTGCCAGCAGGGAGGGGTTGGTAATGTCTTCTGGAAACACCATATATTTT
CDR3 protein: CASREGLVMSSGNTIYF

V gene: TRBV6-5
D gene: TRBD1
J gene: TRBJ2-1
clone size: -
CDR3 DNA: TGTGCCAGCAGAACGGACAGGGACTACAATGAGCAGTTCTTC
CDR3 protein: CASRTDRDYNEQFF

V gene: TRBV7-9
D gene: -
J gene: TRBJ1-2
clone size: -
CDR3 DNA: TGTGCCAGCAGCCTTGCTACTTCTAACTATGGCTACACCTTC
CDR3 protein: CASSLATSNYGYTF

V gene: TRBV2
D gene: TRBD1
J gene: TRBJ1-1
clone size: -
CDR3 DNA: TGTGCCAGCAGTGAAAAACCACTCAGGGGGTTCGAAGCTTTCTTT
CDR3 protein: CASSEKPLRGFEAFF

V gene: TRBV29-1
D gene: TRBD1
J gene: TRBJ1-4
clone size: -
CDR3 DNA: TGCAGCGTTGTCGGAGACAGGGACGAAAAACTGTTTTTT
CDR3 protein: CSVVGDRDEKLFF

V gene: TRBV6-5
D gene: TRBD2
J gene: TRBJ2-7
clone size: once
CDR3 DNA: TGTGCCAGCAGTTTGATTAGCGGGGGCTCCTACGAGCAGTACTTC
CDR3 protein: CASSLISGGSYEQYF

V gene: TRBV7-2
D gene: -
J gene: TRBJ1-2
clone size: -
CDR3 DNA: TGTGCCAGCAGCTTAAACCCCTTGGGGCGAGATAACTATGGCTACACCTTC
CDR3 protein: CASSLNPLGRDNYGYTF

V gene: TRBV9
D gene: TRBD2
J gene: TRBJ2-1
clone size: -
CDR3 DNA: TGTGCCAGCAGCGCGCCTAGCGGGGGGGCCAGCAATGAGCAGTTCTTC
CDR3 protein: CASSAPSGGASNEQFF

V gene: TRBV11-2
D gene: -
J gene: TRBJ1-2
clone size: -
CDR3 DNA: TGTGCCGCGGGCAACGCAAACTATGGCTACACCTTC
CDR3 protein: CAAGNANYGYTF

V gene: TRBV10-2
D gene: -
J gene: TRBJ1-5
clone size: -
CDR3 DNA: TGCGCCAGCAGTCTAGCCGATCAGCCCCAGCATTTT
CDR3 protein: CASSLADQPQHF

V gene: TRBV7-3
D gene: TRBD1
J gene: TRBJ1-6
clone size: few
CDR3 DNA: TGTGCCAGCAGCTTCGGGACAGGGGGTTCACCCCTCCACTTT
CDR3 protein: CASSFGTGGSPLHF

V gene: TRBV6-1
D gene: -
J gene: TRBJ2-3
clone size: -
CDR3 DNA: TGTGCCAGCAGTGAAATTGGGAATAGCGCAGATACGCAGTATTTT
CDR3 protein: CASSEIGNSADTQYF

V gene: TRBV27
D gene: TRBD1
J gene: TRBJ2-7
clone size: -
CDR3 DNA: TGTGCCAGCAGACCCACAGGGGGGTACGAGCAGTACTTC
CDR3 protein: CASRPTGGYEQYF

V gene: TRBV7-9
D gene: TRBD2
J gene: TRBJ2-1
clone size: -
CDR3 DNA: TGTGCCAGCAGCTTAGCGCGGACTAGCAACTACAATGAGCAGTTCTTC
CDR3 protein: CASSLARTSNYNEQFF

V gene: TRBV9
D gene: TRBD2
J gene: TRBJ2-5
clone size: -
CDR3 DNA: TGTGCCAGCAGCTCCGGGACTAGCGGGGAGCAAGAGACCCAGTACTTC
CDR3 protein: CASSSGTSGEQETQYF

V gene: TRBV30
D gene: TRBD1
J gene: TRBJ1-2
clone size: -
CDR3 DNA: TGTGCCTGGAGTCCTACTTTGACAGGGACGGATGGCTACACCTTC
CDR3 protein: CAWSPTLTGTDGYTF